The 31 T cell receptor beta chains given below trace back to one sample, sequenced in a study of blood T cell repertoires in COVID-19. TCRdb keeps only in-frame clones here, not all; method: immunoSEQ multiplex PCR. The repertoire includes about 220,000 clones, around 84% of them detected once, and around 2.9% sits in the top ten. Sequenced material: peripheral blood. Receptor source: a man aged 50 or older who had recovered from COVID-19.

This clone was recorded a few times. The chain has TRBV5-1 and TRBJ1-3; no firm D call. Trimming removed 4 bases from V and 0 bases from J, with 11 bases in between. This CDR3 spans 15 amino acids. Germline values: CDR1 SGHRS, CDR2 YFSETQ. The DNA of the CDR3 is TGCGCCAGCAGCGGCACAGAGATCTCTGGAAACACCATATATTTT. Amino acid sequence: CASSGTEISGNTIYF.

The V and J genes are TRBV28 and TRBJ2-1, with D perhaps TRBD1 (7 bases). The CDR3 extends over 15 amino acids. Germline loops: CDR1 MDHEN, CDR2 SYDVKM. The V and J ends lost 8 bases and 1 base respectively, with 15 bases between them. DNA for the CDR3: TGTGCCAGCCGAGGAGGGGGCGGGTCCTACAATGAGCAGTTCTTC. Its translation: CASRGGGGSYNEQFF. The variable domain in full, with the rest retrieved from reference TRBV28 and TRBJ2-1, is DVKVTQSSRYLVKRTGEKVFLECVQDMDHENMFWYRQDPGLGLRLIYFSYDVKMKEKGDIPEGYSVSREKKERFSLILESASTNQTSMYLCASRGGGGSYNEQFFGPGTRLTVL.

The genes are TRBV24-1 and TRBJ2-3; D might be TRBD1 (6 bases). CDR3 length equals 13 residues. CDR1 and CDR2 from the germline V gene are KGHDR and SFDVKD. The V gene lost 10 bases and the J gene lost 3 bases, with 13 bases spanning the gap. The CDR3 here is CATEDRRTDTQYF. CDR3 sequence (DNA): TGTGCCACGGAAGACAGGAGGACAGATACGCAGTATTTT.

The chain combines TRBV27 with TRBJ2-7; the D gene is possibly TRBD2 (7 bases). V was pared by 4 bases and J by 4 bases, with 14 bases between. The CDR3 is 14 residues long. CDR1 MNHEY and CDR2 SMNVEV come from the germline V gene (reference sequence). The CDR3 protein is CASSSRGGGYEQYF. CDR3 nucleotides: TGTGCCAGCAGTTCCCGGGGAGGGGGGTACGAGCAGTACTTC.

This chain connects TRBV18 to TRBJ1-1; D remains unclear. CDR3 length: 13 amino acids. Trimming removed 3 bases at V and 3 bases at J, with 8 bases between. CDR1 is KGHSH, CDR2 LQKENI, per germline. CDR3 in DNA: TGTGCCAGCTCACCCGGTCGGGACACTGAAGCTTTCTTT. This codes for CASSPGRDTEAFF.

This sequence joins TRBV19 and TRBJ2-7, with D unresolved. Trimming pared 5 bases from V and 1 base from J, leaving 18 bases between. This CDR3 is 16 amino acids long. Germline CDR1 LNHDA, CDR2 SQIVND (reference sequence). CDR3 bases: TGTGCCAGTAGTCCTGGTTCAGGAATTATATCCTACGAGCAGTACTTC. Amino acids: CASSPGSGIISYEQYF.

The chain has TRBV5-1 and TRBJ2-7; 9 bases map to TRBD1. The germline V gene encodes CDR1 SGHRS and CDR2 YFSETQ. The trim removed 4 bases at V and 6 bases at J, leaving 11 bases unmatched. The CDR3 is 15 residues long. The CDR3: CASSPAGGQGLEQYF. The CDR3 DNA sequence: TGCGCCAGCAGCCCGGCGGGCGGACAGGGGCTCGAGCAGTACTTC.

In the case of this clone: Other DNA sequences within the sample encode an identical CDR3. CDR3 residues: CASSPPDRVYGYTF. CDR3 coding DNA: TGTGCCAGCTCACCACCGGACAGGGTCTATGGCTACACCTTC. V usage is TRBV18 and J usage is TRBJ1-2, with 8 bases aligning to TRBD1. The CDR3 consists of 14 residues. Trimming removed 0 bases from V and 4 bases from J; junction bases left unmatched: 1. The germline V gene has CDR1 KGHSH and CDR2 LQKENI. The whole variable domain, filled in from reference TRBV18 and TRBJ1-2, reads NAGVMQNPRHLVRRRGQEARLRCSPMKGHSHVYWYRQLPEEGLKFMVYLQKENIIDESGMPKERFSAEFPKEGPSILRIQQVVRGDSAAYFCASSPPDRVYGYTFGSGTRLTVV.

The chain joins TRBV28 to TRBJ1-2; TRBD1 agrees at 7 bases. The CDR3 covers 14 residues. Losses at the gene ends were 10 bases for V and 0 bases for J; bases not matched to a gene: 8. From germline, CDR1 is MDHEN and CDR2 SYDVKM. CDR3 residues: CATHRGGANYGYTF. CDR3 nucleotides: TGTGCCACCCACAGAGGGGGCGCTAACTATGGCTACACCTTC.

The CDR3 is CASSLESNGNQPQHF. In DNA, the CDR3 is TGTGCCAGCAGCTTAGAGTCCAACGGTAATCAGCCCCAGCATTTT. V and J are TRBV7-2 and TRBJ1-5, with D hard to call. V was clipped by 1 base and J by 4 bases, with 11 bases between them. CDR1 and CDR2 (germline): SGHTA, FQGNSA. The CDR3 spans 15 residues.

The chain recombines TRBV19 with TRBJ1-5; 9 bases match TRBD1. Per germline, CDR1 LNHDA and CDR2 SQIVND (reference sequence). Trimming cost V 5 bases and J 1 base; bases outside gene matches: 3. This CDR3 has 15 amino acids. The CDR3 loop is CASSQDRGSNQPQHF. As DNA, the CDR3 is TGTGCCAGTAGTCAGGACAGGGGAAGCAATCAGCCCCAGCATTTT.

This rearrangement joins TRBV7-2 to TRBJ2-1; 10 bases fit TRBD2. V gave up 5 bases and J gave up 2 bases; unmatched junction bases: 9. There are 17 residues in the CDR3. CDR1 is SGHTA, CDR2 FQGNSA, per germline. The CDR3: CASSLRLAGLAYNEQFF. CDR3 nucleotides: TGTGCCAGCAGCCTAAGACTAGCGGGCCTGGCCTACAATGAGCAGTTCTTC.

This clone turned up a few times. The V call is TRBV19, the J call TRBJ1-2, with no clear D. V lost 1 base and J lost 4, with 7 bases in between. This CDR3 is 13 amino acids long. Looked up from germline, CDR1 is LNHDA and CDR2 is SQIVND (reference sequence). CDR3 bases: TGTGCCAGTAGTATAGGACTCCTCTATGGCTACACCTTC. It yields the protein CASSIGLLYGYTF.

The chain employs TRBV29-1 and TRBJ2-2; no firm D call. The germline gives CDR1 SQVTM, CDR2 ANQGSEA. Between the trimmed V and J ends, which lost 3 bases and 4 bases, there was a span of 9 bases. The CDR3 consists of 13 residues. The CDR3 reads CSVDDSGTGELFF. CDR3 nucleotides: TGCAGCGTTGATGATTCGGGCACCGGGGAGCTGTTTTTT.

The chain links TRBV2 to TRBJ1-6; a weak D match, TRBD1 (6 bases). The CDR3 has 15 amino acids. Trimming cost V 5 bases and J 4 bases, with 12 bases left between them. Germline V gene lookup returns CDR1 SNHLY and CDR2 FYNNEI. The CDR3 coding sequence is TGTGCCAGCAGTCAGACGGACAGTTATAATTCACCCCTCCACTTT. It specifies CASSQTDSYNSPLHF.

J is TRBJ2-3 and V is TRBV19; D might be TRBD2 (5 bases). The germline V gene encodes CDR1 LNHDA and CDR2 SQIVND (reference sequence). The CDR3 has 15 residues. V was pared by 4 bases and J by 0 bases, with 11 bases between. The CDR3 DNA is TGTGCCAGTAGTAGAACTAGTCAGAGCACAGATACGCAGTATTTT. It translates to CASSRTSQSTDTQYF. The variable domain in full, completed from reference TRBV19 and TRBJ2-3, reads DGGITQSPKYLFRKEGQNVTLSCEQNLNHDAMYWYRQDPGQGLRLIYYSQIVNDFQKGDIAEGYSVSREKKESFPLTVTSAQKNPTAFYLCASSRTSQSTDTQYFGPGTRLTVL.

Here the CDR3 reads CASSLSGRINEQFF. The DNA of the CDR3 is TGTGCCAGCAGTTTAAGCGGGAGAATCAATGAGCAGTTCTTC. This sequence joins TRBV28 and TRBJ2-1, with 8 bases identical to TRBD2. This CDR3 has 14 amino acids. V shed 2 bases and J 6 bases; nucleotides not matched to a gene: 3. The germline V gene encodes CDR1 MDHEN and CDR2 SYDVKM.

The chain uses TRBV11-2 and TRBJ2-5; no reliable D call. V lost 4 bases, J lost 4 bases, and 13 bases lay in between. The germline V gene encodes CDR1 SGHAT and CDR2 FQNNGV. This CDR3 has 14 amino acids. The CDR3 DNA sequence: TGTGCCAGCAGCTCGAAAGCTCTCCCAGAGACCCAGTACTTC. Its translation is CASSSKALPETQYF.

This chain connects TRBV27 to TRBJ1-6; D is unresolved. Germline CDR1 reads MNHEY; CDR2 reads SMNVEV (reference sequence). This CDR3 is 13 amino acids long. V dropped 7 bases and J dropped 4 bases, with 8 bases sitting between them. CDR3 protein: CASTIQYNSPLHF. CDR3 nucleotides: TGTGCCAGCACCATACAGTATAATTCACCCCTCCACTTT.

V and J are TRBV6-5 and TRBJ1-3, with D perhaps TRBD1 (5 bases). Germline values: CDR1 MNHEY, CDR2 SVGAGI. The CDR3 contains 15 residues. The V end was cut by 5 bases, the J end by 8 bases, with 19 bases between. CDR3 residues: CASSNTGTNVYTIYF. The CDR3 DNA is TGTGCCAGCAGTAATACCGGGACTAATGTCTACACCATATATTTT.

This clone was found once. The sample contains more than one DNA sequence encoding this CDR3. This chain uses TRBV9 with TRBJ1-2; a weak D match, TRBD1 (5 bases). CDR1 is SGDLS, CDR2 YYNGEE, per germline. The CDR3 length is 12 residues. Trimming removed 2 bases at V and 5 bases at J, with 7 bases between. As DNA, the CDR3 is TGTGCCAGCAGCGTGGGGGGGTATGGCTACACCTTC. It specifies CASSVGGYGYTF.

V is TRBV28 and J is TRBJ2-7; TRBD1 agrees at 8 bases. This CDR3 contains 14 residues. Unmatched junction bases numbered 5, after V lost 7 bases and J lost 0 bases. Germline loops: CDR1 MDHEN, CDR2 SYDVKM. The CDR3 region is CASNSGQASYEQYF. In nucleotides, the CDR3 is TGTGCCAGCAATTCGGGACAGGCCTCCTACGAGCAGTACTTC. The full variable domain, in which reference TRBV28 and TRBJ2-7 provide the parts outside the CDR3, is DVKVTQSSRYLVKRTGEKVFLECVQDMDHENMFWYRQDPGLGLRLIYFSYDVKMKEKGDIPEGYSVSREKKERFSLILESASTNQTSMYLCASNSGQASYEQYFGPGTRLTVT.

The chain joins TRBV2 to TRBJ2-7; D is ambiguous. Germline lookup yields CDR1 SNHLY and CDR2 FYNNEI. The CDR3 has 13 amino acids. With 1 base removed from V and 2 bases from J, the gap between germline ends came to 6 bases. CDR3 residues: CASSEGYTYEQYF. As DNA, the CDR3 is TGTGCCAGCAGTGAAGGATACACCTACGAGCAGTACTTC.

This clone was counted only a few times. The CDR3 coding sequence is TGTGCCAGTAGTATACGGCCCAGGGATACGCAGTATTTT. As protein: CASSIRPRDTQYF. V gene TRBV19 combines with J gene TRBJ2-3; D uncertain. Trimming removed 2 bases from V and 6 bases from J, with 9 bases in between. This CDR3 is built from 13 residues. Germline lookup yields CDR1 LNHDA and CDR2 SQIVND (reference sequence).

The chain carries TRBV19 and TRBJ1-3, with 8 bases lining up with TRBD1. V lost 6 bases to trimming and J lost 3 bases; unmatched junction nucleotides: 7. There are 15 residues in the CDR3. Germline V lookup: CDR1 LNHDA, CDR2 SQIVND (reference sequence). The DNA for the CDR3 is TGTGCCAGTAGCCCACGGGACAGGCTTGGAAACACCATATATTTT. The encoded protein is CASSPRDRLGNTIYF.

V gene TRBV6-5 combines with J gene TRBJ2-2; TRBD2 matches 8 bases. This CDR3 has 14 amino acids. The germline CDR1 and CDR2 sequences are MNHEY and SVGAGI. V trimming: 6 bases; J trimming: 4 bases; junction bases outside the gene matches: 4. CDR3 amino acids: CASSSGGGTGELFF. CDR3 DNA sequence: TGTGCCAGCAGCTCCGGGGGGGGCACCGGGGAGCTGTTTTTT.

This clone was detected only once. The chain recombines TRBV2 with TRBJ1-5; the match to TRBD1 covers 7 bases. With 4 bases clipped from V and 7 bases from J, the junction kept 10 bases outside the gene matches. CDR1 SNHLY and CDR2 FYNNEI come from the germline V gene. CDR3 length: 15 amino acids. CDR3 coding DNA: TGTGCCAGCAGTGGGGAAAGGGGGCTGGGACAGCCCCAGCATTTT. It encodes CASSGERGLGQPQHF.

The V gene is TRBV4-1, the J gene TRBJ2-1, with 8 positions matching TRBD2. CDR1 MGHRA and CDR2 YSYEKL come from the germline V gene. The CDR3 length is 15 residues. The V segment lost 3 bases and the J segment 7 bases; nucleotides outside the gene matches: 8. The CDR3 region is CASSHGLAGENEQFF. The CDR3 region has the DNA TGCGCCAGCAGCCATGGGCTAGCGGGCGAAAATGAGCAGTTCTTC.

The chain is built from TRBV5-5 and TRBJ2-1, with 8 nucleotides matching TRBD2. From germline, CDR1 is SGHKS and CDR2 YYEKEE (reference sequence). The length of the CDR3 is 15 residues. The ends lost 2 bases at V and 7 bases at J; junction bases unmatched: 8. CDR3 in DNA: TGTGCCAGCAGCTTTGGCGGACTAGCAAGGAATGAGCAGTTCTTC. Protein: CASSFGGLARNEQFF.

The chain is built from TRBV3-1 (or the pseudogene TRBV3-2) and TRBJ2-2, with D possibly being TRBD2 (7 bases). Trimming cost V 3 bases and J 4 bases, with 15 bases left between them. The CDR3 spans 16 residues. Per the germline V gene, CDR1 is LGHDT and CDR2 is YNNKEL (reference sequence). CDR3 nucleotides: TGTGCCAGCAGCCAGATGGGGGGGCGCGGCACCGGGGAGCTGTTTTTT. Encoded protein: CASSQMGGRGTGELFF.

CDR3 in amino acids: CASSPHRQWDYGYTF. CDR3 DNA: TGTGCCAGCAGTCCTCATCGACAGTGGGATTATGGCTACACCTTC. The chain carries TRBV28 and TRBJ1-2; tentatively, D is TRBD1 (5 bases). The CDR3 loop spans 15 amino acids. V was trimmed by 5 bases and J by 5 bases, leaving 18 bases between them. The germline gives CDR1 MDHEN, CDR2 SYDVKM.